Following are 10 T cell receptor beta chains from one sample sequenced in a study of T cell responses to AZD1222 COVID-19 vaccine. Some clones are missing from TCRdb's copy, which holds only in-frame ones; the method was immunoSEQ multiplex PCR. The sample contains about 100,000 clones, 65% to 90% of which appear only once. Sequencing was performed on peripheral blood, taken on day 0 of AZD1222 vaccination. Source of these receptors: an adult in good health.

The gene calls are TRBV29-1 and TRBJ2-1; 7 positions agree with TRBD2. The germline V gene encodes CDR1 SQVTM and CDR2 ANQGSEA. The CDR3 sequence is 14 residues long. V shed 7 bases and J 0 bases; nucleotides not matched to a gene: 6. Here the CDR3 reads CSAPRTSSYNEQFF. In nucleotides, the CDR3 is TGCAGCGCTCCAAGGACTAGCTCCTACAATGAGCAGTTCTTC.

This chain uses TRBV7-2 with TRBJ2-1; TRBD2 agrees at 11 bases. Germline V gives CDR1 SGHTA, CDR2 FQGNSA. The CDR3 consists of 14 residues. Trimming cost V 1 base and J 10 bases; bases outside gene matches: 3. As DNA, the CDR3 is TGTGCCAGCAGCTTAGGGACTAGCGGGCAAGAGCAGTTCTTC. It is translated as CASSLGTSGQEQFF. The full variable domain, its missing parts supplied by reference TRBV7-2 and TRBJ2-1, is GAGVSQSPSNKVTEKGKDVELRCDPISGHTALYWYRQSLGQGLEFLIYFQGNSAPDKSGLPSDRFSAERTGGSVSTLTIQRTQQEDSAVYLCASSLGTSGQEQFFGPGTRLTVL.

In DNA form, the CDR3 reads TGTGCCAGCAGCCCCCCCAGACGGGCACCCGAAGGTGAAAAACTGTTTTTT. It encodes CASSPPRRAPEGEKLFF. V usage is TRBV7-9 and J usage is TRBJ1-4; D not resolved. The ends were cut back, 5 bases at V and 7 bases at J, with 23 bases in the middle. Germline CDR1 SEHNR, CDR2 FQNEAQ (reference sequence). This CDR3 spans 17 amino acids.

In its sample, this clone was seen a few times. The chain is built from TRBV10-1 and TRBJ2-5, with 9 bases lining up with TRBD1. Germline CDR1 WNHNN, CDR2 SYGVQD (reference sequence). The CDR3 extends over 16 amino acids. V was clipped by 2 bases and J by 5 bases; unmatched bases: 9. DNA of the CDR3: TGCGCCAGCAGTGAGGTTCCCGGGACAGGGTACGAGACCCAGTACTTC. Translated, it gives CASSEVPGTGYETQYF.

V is TRBV29-1 and J is TRBJ2-7; TRBD2 matches 11 bases. Germline V gives CDR1 SQVTM, CDR2 ANQGSEA. The J segment lost 1 base and the V segment lost 4 bases, leaving 3 bases of the junction unmatched. The CDR3 loop spans 14 amino acids. CDR3 sequence (DNA): TGCAGCGTTGGACTAGCGGGGTTATCCTACGAGCAGTACTTC. The encoded protein is CSVGLAGLSYEQYF.

This clone was seen a few times. The J gene is TRBJ2-7, the V gene TRBV20-1; D perhaps matches TRBD2 (7 bases). The length of the CDR3 is 18 residues. Germline V gene lookup returns CDR1 DFQATT and CDR2 SNEGSKA (reference sequence). V lost 3 bases and J lost 4, with 28 bases in between. CDR3 in DNA: TGCAGTGCTAGTCCCCCTAGCGGTCAACAAGAGGGGGTTTACGAGCAGTACTTC. Amino acids: CSASPPSGQQEGVYEQYF.

The J gene is TRBJ1-2, the V gene TRBV27; TRBD1 matches at 8 bases. From germline, CDR1 is MNHEY and CDR2 SMNVEV (reference sequence). The length of the CDR3 is 15 residues. After removal of 6 bases from V and 4 bases from J, the junction contained 10 bases not matched to a gene. The CDR3 here is CASSPQGAAPYGYTF. CDR3 coding DNA: TGTGCCAGCAGCCCGCAGGGGGCTGCGCCCTATGGCTACACCTTC.

The rearrangement uses TRBV27 and TRBJ2-5; TRBD2 matches 9 bases. Germline CDR1 MNHEY, CDR2 SMNVEV (reference sequence). V shed 2 bases and J 5 bases; nucleotides not matched to a gene: 6. The CDR3 runs 15 residues. The CDR3: CASSLVRGGGETQYF. The CDR3 region has the DNA TGTGCCAGCAGTTTAGTGCGGGGGGGCGGGGAGACCCAGTACTTC.

V is TRBV19 and J is TRBJ1-3, with TRBD1 matching over 7 bases. J was trimmed by 1 base and V by 0 bases; bases with no gene match: 6. This CDR3 contains 17 residues. Germline V lookup: CDR1 LNHDA, CDR2 SQIVND (reference sequence). The CDR3 spells CASSIDHEQGSGNTIYF. The CDR3 DNA reads TGTGCCAGTAGTATAGATCACGAACAGGGGTCTGGAAACACCATATATTTT.

There are a few counts of this clone. J is TRBJ1-1 and V is TRBV4-2, with a possible D match to TRBD1 (5 bases). This CDR3 spans 14 amino acids. Trimming took off 4 bases at V and 1 base at J, with 10 bases between the two ends. Germline V CDR1 and CDR2: LGHNA, YNFKEQ. The CDR3 bases are TGTGCCAGCAGCCCGGGGCAGACGAACACTGAAGCTTTCTTT. It yields the protein CASSPGQTNTEAFF.